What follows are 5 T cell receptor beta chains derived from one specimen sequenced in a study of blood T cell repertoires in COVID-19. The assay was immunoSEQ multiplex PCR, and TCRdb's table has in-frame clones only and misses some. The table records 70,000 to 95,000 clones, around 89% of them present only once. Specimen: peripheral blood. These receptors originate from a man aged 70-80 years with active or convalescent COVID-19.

CDR3 sequence (DNA): TGCGCCAGCAGCCGTCAGGGCCTTCAAGAGACCCAGTACTTC. Translation: CASSRQGLQETQYF. V and J are TRBV4-1 and TRBJ2-5, with D possibly TRBD1 on 5 matching bases. Trimming took off 4 bases at V and 2 bases at J, with 11 bases between the two ends. Germline CDR1 reads MGHRA; CDR2 reads YSYEKL. This CDR3 spans 14 amino acids.

Here the CDR3 DNA reads TGCGCCAGCAGCTTGCTCGGGACAGGCAATGAAAAACTGTTTTTT. Residues: CASSLLGTGNEKLFF. This chain links TRBV5-1 with TRBJ1-4; 8 bases fit TRBD1. CDR3 length: 15 amino acids. Germline trimming cut 1 base from V and 5 bases from J; bases unmatched to any gene: 4. Germline lookup yields CDR1 SGHRS and CDR2 YFSETQ.

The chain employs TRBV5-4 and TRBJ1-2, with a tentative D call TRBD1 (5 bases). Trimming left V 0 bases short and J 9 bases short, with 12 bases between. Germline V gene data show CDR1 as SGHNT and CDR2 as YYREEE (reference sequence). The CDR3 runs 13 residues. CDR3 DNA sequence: TGTGCCAGCAGCTTGGTTCAGGGTGCGAGCTACACCTTC. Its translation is CASSLVQGASYTF. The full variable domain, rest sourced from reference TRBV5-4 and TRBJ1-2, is ETGVTQSPTHLIKTRGQQVTLRCSSQSGHNTVSWYQQALGQGPQFIFQYYREEENGRGNFPPRFSGLQFPNYSSELNVNALELDDSALYLCASSLVQGASYTFGSGTRLTVV.

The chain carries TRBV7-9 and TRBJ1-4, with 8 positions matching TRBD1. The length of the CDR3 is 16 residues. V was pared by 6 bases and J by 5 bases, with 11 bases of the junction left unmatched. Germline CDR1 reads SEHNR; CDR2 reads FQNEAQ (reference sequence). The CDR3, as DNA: TGTGCCAGCAGGACTAACAGGGGGAGGCTAAATGAAAAACTGTTTTTT. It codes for CASRTNRGRLNEKLFF.

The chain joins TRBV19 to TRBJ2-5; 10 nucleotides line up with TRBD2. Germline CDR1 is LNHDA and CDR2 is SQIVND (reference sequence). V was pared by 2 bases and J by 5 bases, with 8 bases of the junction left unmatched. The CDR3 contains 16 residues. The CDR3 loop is CASSIRKREGRETQYF. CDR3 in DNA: TGTGCCAGTAGTATAAGGAAGCGGGAGGGCCGGGAGACCCAGTACTTC.